This T cell receptor (beta chain) was profiled in a study of long-term antiretroviral therapy in people with HIV. Study findings and constraints: Unavailable data included ART adherence, viral resistance and therapy changes (switches in treatment).

The cryopreserved samples used held roughly 0.85-10 million PBMC prior to extraction of DNA. A v3.0 immunoSEQ assay was performed at survey level. Some clones are missing from TCRdb's copy, which holds only in-frame ones; the method was immunoSEQ multiplex PCR. The table has 30,000 or so clones, under 85% seen once; the top ten hold about 8.6%. Turning to this clone: Its antigen is not known.

The specimen was unsorted PBMCs, collected 3 years after starting antiretroviral therapy. This receptor was obtained from a man between 35 and 55 years old with HIV.

The CDR3 is CASSLVPAQENTGELFF. Written as DNA, the CDR3 is TGTGCCAGCAGCTTGGTTCCCGCGCAGGAGAACACCGGGGAGCTGTTTTTT. The rearrangement uses TRBV5-5 and TRBJ2-2; D uncertain. Germline lookup yields CDR1 SGHKS and CDR2 YYEKEE (reference sequence). V was clipped by 0 bases and J by 1 base, with 13 bases between them. The CDR3 loop spans 17 amino acids.